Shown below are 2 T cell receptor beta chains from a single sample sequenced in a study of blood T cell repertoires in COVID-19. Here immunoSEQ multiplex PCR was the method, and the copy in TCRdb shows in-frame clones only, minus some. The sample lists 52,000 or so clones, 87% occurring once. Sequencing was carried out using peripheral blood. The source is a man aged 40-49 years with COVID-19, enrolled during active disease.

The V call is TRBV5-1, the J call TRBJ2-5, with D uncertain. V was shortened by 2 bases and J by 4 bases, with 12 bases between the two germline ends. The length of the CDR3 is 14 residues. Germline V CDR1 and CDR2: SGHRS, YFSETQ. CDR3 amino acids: CASSLLPHGETQYF. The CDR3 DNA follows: TGCGCCAGCAGCTTACTCCCTCACGGAGAGACCCAGTACTTC.

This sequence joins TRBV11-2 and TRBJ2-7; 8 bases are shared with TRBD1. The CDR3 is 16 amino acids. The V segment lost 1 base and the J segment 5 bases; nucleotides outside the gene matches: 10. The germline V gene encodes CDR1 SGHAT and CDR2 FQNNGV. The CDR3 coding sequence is TGTGCCAGCAGCTTAGTCCCGACAGGGGCTAAGGACGAGCAGTACTTC. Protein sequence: CASSLVPTGAKDEQYF.